Shown below are 29 T cell receptor beta chains from a single sample sequenced in a study of regulatory T cells in long-lasting Graves disease. Through Arm-PCR of CDR3 regions and iRepertoire HTBI primers, TCR beta libraries were built. TCRdb re-analysed the multiplex PCR reads in MiXCR, keeping a single row per CDR3 protein. The sample consists of 350,000 to 500,000 distinct CDR3 sequences, 16% of them appearing once. The time point here: newly diagnosed GD, antithyroid drugs for less than 3 months. The TCR library was made from RNA extracted from PBMCs. These data were also filed under a second study, of T cells in Graves' hyperthyroidism and ophthalmopathy.

The input for sequencing was peripheral blood mononuclear cells (PBMCs), taken at new diagnosis, from a patient treated with antithyroid drugs. These receptors originate from a woman aged 18-30 years with Graves disease.

The table lists this clonotype with many counts. The chain combines TRBV6-2 or TRBV6-3 with TRBJ2-3, with 7 bases lining up with TRBD1. The V gene end was trimmed by 2 bases and the J gene end by 6 bases; junction bases not matched to a gene: 5. The CDR3 sequence is 14 residues long. The germline CDR1 and CDR2 sequences are MNHEY and SVGEGT. The CDR3 region is CASSYLGQADTQYF. The CDR3 DNA reads as TGTGCCAGCAGTTACCTAGGACAGGCGGATACGCAGTATTTT.

This clonotype was counted between two and nine times. The gene calls are TRBV5-1 and TRBJ2-3; 9 bases map to TRBD1. The J call is uncertain, as TRBJ2-7 better fits the DNA end. Per germline, CDR1 SGHRS and CDR2 YFSETQ. The CDR3 consists of 15 residues. CDR3 residues: CASSPGQGIAYEQYF. The CDR3 DNA sequence: TGCGCCAGCAGCCCCGGACAGGGGATTGCCTACGAGCAGTACTTC.

The chain recombines TRBV25-1 with TRBJ1-1, with 9 positions matching TRBD1. CDR3 size: 13 residues. The junction had 7 bases not matched to a gene; V was cut back by 3 bases and J by 11 bases. The germline V gene has CDR1 MGHDK and CDR2 SYGVNS. In DNA, the CDR3 is TGTGCCAGCAGTGATTGGGACAGGGCGGGCGCTTTCTTT. Translated: CASSDWDRAGAFF.

In its sample, this clonotype was seen many times. The rearrangement links TRBV12-3 or TRBV12-4 to TRBJ2-7; D uncertain. V shed 1 base and J shed 3 bases, with 1 base lying between them. CDR3 size: 11 residues. The CDR3 here is CASSLVYEQYF. CDR3 DNA: TGTGCCAGCAGTTTAGTCTACGAGCAGTACTTC.

Many counts were recorded for this clonotype. The rearrangement joins TRBV10-2 to TRBJ2-1; 9 bases line up with TRBD1. V lost 8 bases to trimming and J lost 3 bases; unmatched junction nucleotides: 5. The CDR3 length is 14 residues. Germline CDR1 and CDR2: WSHSY and SAAADI. CDR3 sequence reads: CASATGGLYNEQFF. The CDR3, as DNA: TGCGCCAGCGCCACAGGGGGCCTCTACAATGAGCAGTTCTTC.

Points on this clonotype: A much larger clonotype is one base distant, so this may be a read error. CDR3 in DNA: TGTGCCAGCAGCTTACTCCTAGCGGGAATTGCAGAAGAGACCCAGTGCTTC. Translated: CASSLLLAGIAEETQCF. The rearrangement joins TRBV11-2 to TRBJ2-4; 9 bases fit TRBD2. The V gene's germline CDR1 is SGHAT and CDR2 FQNNGV. The CDR3 is 17 amino acids.

This clonotype has ten or more counts. J is TRBJ1-2 and V is TRBV12-3 or TRBV12-4, with D possibly matching TRBD1 (5 bases). The CDR3 loop spans 13 amino acids. With 1 base removed from V and 6 bases from J, the gap between germline ends came to 9 bases. The CDR3 DNA reads as TGTGCCAGCAGTTTAGGGGGCGGGAATGGCTACACCTTC. Residues: CASSLGGGNGYTF.

This clonotype was found a few times. The rearrangement uses TRBV12-3 or TRBV12-4 and TRBJ2-1; no clear D. V lost 3 bases and J lost 1, with 7 bases in between. CDR3 size: 14 residues. CDR3 region: CASSFSASYNEQFF. CDR3 bases: TGTGCCAGCAGTTTTAGTGCGTCCTACAATGAGCAGTTCTTC.

CDR3 region: CASIGTSGSKDEQFF. For the CDR3, the DNA is TGTGCCAGTATCGGTACTAGCGGGAGTAAGGATGAGCAGTTCTTC. This chain links TRBV19 with TRBJ2-1, with 11 bases matching TRBD2. CDR3 length: 15 residues. With V trimmed by 7 bases and J by 8 bases, 10 bases remained unmatched. CDR1 is LNHDA, CDR2 SQIVND, per germline (reference sequence).

The V call is TRBV4-1, the J call TRBJ2-7; D uncertain. This CDR3 has 13 residues. Trimming took 1 base from V and 6 from J, leaving 10 bases between them. The germline V gene encodes CDR1 MGHRA and CDR2 YSYEKL. The CDR3 here is CASSQVLPSEQYF. The CDR3 DNA sequence: TGCGCCAGCAGCCAAGTCCTCCCCTCCGAGCAGTACTTC.

The chain is built from TRBV7-9 and TRBJ2-7; D might be TRBD2 (5 bases). V lost 7 bases and J lost 1, with 14 bases in between. CDR1 is SEHNR and CDR2 is FQNEAQ in the germline V gene (reference sequence). The CDR3 is 14 residues long. This chain's CDR3 is CASTNDEGSYEQYF. The CDR3 DNA reads TGTGCCAGCACTAACGACGAGGGATCCTACGAGCAGTACTTC.

This clonotype appeared a few times. V is TRBV19 and J is TRBJ2-1; maybe TRBD2 (6 bases). The germline V gene has CDR1 LNHDA and CDR2 SQIVND (reference sequence). The CDR3 covers 16 residues. V lost 3 bases and J 9 bases, leaving 21 bases between the germline ends. DNA of the CDR3: TGTGCCAGTAGTATTATCGGAGGGTTAAGGGCCGGTGAGCAGTTCTTC. This encodes CASSIIGGLRAGEQFF. Variable domain in full (rest from reference TRBV19 and TRBJ2-1): DGGITQSPKYLFRKEGQNVTLSCEQNLNHDAMYWYRQDPGQGLRLIYYSQIVNDFQKGDIAEGYSVSREKKESFPLTVTSAQKNPTAFYLCASSIIGGLRAGEQFFGPGTRLTVL.

This clonotype appeared many times. The gene calls are TRBV6-2 or TRBV6-3 and TRBJ2-2; D may correspond to TRBD1 or TRBD2 (5 bases each). There are 16 residues in the CDR3. Trimming removed 6 bases from V and 6 bases from J, with 20 bases in between. CDR1 and CDR2 (germline): MNHEY, SVGEGT. The DNA of the CDR3 is TGTGCCAGCAGCACCCAGGCCGGTGTGGGACCCGGGGAGCTGTTTTTT. This codes for CASSTQAGVGPGELFF.

V gene TRBV6-2 or TRBV6-3 combines with J gene TRBJ2-7; TRBD1 might be the D (5 bases). CDR3 length: 15 residues. Germline V gene lookup returns CDR1 MNHEY and CDR2 SVGEGT. Between the trimmed V and J ends, which lost 5 bases and 4 bases, there was a span of 18 bases. The CDR3 sequence: CASSEGERLGYEQYF. CDR3 in DNA: TGTGCCAGCAGTGAAGGGGAAAGGTTGGGATACGAGCAGTACTTC.

This clonotype came up many times. The V gene is TRBV6-2 or TRBV6-3, the J gene TRBJ1-6, with unresolved D. The V end lost 6 bases, the J end lost 9 bases, and 12 bases lay between the germline ends. This CDR3 has 13 residues. Germline CDR1 is MNHEY and CDR2 is SVGEGT. The CDR3 loop is CASREGGISPLHF. The CDR3 nucleotides are TGTGCCAGCAGGGAAGGCGGGATTTCACCCCTCCACTTT.

The chain combines TRBV20-1 with TRBJ2-4; D remains unclear. The assigned J gene may be wrong: the sequence end matches TRBJ2-5 better. The length of the CDR3 is 12 residues. CDR1 and CDR2 from the germline V gene are DFQATT and SNEGSKA (reference sequence). The CDR3 region is CSARTQSETQYF. CDR3 bases: TGCAGTGCTAGAACCCAAAGCGAGACCCAGTACTTC.

This clonotype has more than one count but fewer than ten. The chain combines TRBV7-9 with TRBJ2-5; tentative D call: TRBD2 (6 bases). Germline V CDR1 and CDR2: SEHNR, FQNEAQ (reference sequence). This CDR3 is built from 15 residues. Trimming shortened V by 0 bases and J by 4 bases, and 12 bases separated the two germline ends. The CDR3 DNA reads TGTGCCAGCAGCTTAGCTGTTGGGGGGTTAGAGACCCAGTACTTC. This translates into CASSLAVGGLETQYF.

This clonotype has at least ten counts. V gene TRBV20-1 combines with J gene TRBJ1-5; D remains unclear. The CDR3 has 14 amino acids. Germline loops: CDR1 DFQATT, CDR2 SNEGSKA (reference sequence). Trimming removed 3 bases at V and 4 bases at J, with 13 bases between. The CDR3 loop is CSASHPGENQPQHF. CDR3 in DNA: TGCAGTGCTAGTCATCCAGGAGAGAATCAGCCCCAGCATTTT.

This clonotype was picked up many times. J is TRBJ2-3 and V is TRBV29-1; the D is unclear. Germline CDR1 and CDR2: SQVTM and ANQGSEA. The V end was cut by 7 bases, the J end by 5 bases, with 10 bases between. The CDR3 sequence is 11 residues long. Here the CDR3 DNA reads TGCAGCGGAAGGTTAGAAGATACGCAGTATTTT. Residues: CSGRLEDTQYF.

This clonotype was observed a handful of times. The chain joins TRBV7-2 to TRBJ2-2, with TRBD1 as a possible D gene (6 bases). Germline CDR1 and CDR2: SGHTA and FQGNSA. The CDR3 loop spans 17 amino acids. The V end was cut by 3 bases, the J end by 7 bases, with 21 bases between. CDR3 amino acids: CASSFVLGQPSDGELFF. CDR3 nucleotides: TGTGCCAGCAGCTTCGTACTAGGACAGCCGAGTGACGGGGAGCTGTTTTTT. The full variable domain, with the rest looked up from reference TRBV7-2 and TRBJ2-2, is GAGVSQSPSNKVTEKGKDVELRCDPISGHTALYWYRQSLGQGLEFLIYFQGNSAPDKSGLPSDRFSAERTGGSVSTLTIQRTQQEDSAVYLCASSFVLGQPSDGELFFGEGSRLTVL.

This clonotype came up many times. J is TRBJ2-4 and V is TRBV28, with TRBD1 matching over 9 bases. Losses at the gene ends were 4 bases for V and 6 bases for J; bases not matched to a gene: 4. Looked up from germline, CDR1 is MDHEN and CDR2 is SYDVKM. CDR3 length: 14 residues. This chain's CDR3 is CASSWDRAGNIQYF. CDR3 in DNA: TGTGCCAGCAGTTGGGACAGGGCTGGAAACATTCAGTACTTC.

This clonotype was observed at least ten times. V usage is TRBV7-9 and J usage is TRBJ2-3; TRBD1 is a possible D gene (6 bases). The last part of the DNA fits TRBJ2-7 better; the J call may be wrong. This CDR3 spans 14 amino acids. The germline CDR1 and CDR2 sequences are SEHNR and FQNEAQ (reference sequence). In DNA form, the CDR3 reads TGTGCCAGCAGCTTCGGGACAAATTCCTACGAGCAGTACTTC. Its protein product is CASSFGTNSYEQYF.

In this sample, this clonotype turned up many times. The rearrangement links TRBV5-1 to TRBJ1-2, with 8 bases identical to TRBD1. Germline CDR1 reads SGHRS; CDR2 reads YFSETQ. The J segment lost 4 bases and the V segment lost 4 bases, leaving 6 bases of the junction unmatched. The CDR3 runs to 14 residues. The CDR3 loop reads CASSPGQGIYGYTF. The CDR3 DNA reads as TGCGCCAGCAGCCCCGGACAGGGAATCTATGGCTACACCTTC.

This clonotype was picked up many times. The J gene is TRBJ2-1, the V gene TRBV6-2 or TRBV6-3; either TRBD1 or TRBD2 may fit D (5 bases each). The germline V gene encodes CDR1 MNHEY and CDR2 SVGEGT. The CDR3 covers 14 residues. Between the trimmed V and J ends, which lost 0 bases and 8 bases, there was a span of 11 bases. This CDR3 is CASSYSGVLDEQFF. CDR3 sequence (DNA): TGTGCCAGCAGTTACTCGGGGGTTTTGGATGAGCAGTTCTTC.

Ten or more counts support this clonotype. V usage is TRBV2 and J usage is TRBJ1-1; the match to TRBD1 covers 7 bases. The germline CDR1 and CDR2 sequences are SNHLY and FYNNEI. This CDR3 contains 13 residues. V shed 8 bases and J 6 bases; nucleotides not matched to a gene: 9. The CDR3 DNA follows: TGTGCCAGCTTCCTCCAGGGGGGGGCTGAAGCTTTCTTT. This translates into CASFLQGGAEAFF. Based on the CDR3 plus reference TRBV2 and TRBJ1-1, the full variable domain is EPEVTQTPSHQVTQMGQEVILRCVPISNHLYFYWYRQILGQKVEFLVSFYNNEISEKSEIFDDQFSVERPDGSNFTLKIRSTKLEDSAMYFCASFLQGGAEAFFGQGTRLTVV.

This clonotype was detected ten times or more. V gene TRBV7-2 combines with J gene TRBJ2-1; 8 positions agree with TRBD2. Germline V gene sequence: CDR1 SGHTA, CDR2 FQGNSA. The CDR3 runs 15 residues. V lost 6 bases, J lost 7 bases, and 11 bases stayed unmatched. CDR3 sequence (DNA): TGTGCCAGCAGACAAGGAAGGACTAGCATGAATGAGCAGTTCTTC. Residues: CASRQGRTSMNEQFF.

This clonotype was recorded at least ten times. The chain uses TRBV11-2 and TRBJ2-1, with a possible D match to TRBD1 (6 bases). This CDR3 region has 15 residues. Trimming stripped 5 bases from V and 1 base from J, with 12 bases between. Germline CDR1 and CDR2: SGHAT and FQNNGV. CDR3 DNA: TGTGCCAGCAGCCCCGACAGGATTTCCTACAATGAGCAGTTCTTC. Its protein is CASSPDRISYNEQFF. The whole variable domain, remainder taken from reference TRBV11-2 and TRBJ2-1, is EAGVAQSPRYKIIEKRQSVAFWCNPISGHATLYWYQQILGQGPKLLIQFQNNGVVDDSQLPKDRFSAERLKGVDSTLKIQPAKLEDSAVYLCASSPDRISYNEQFFGPGTRLTVL.

The V call is TRBV28, the J call TRBJ1-2; D unclear. The length of the CDR3 is 12 residues. Germline assignment: CDR1 MDHEN and CDR2 SYDVKM. Trimming removed 6 bases at V and 6 bases at J, with 11 bases between. DNA for the CDR3: TGTGCCAGCAGCCCGTGGGCGGATGGCTACACCTTC. Translation: CASSPWADGYTF.

The gene calls are TRBV28 and TRBJ1-6; D remains ambiguous. The germline V gene encodes CDR1 MDHEN and CDR2 SYDVKM. The CDR3 covers 16 residues. Trimming removed 4 bases from V and 4 bases from J, with 14 bases in between. CDR3 in DNA: TGTGCCAGCAGTTCTCCAGGAGAATTATATAATTCACCCCTCCACTTT. Amino acids: CASSSPGELYNSPLHF.